Each of the 27 T cell receptor beta chains below was sequenced from the same sample in a study of cytomegalovirus exposure and HLA in healthy donors (dated by TCRdb to between 2016 and 2019). Libraries were built with the immunoSEQ multiplex PCR assay. A mixture of 60 forward primers for TCR Vbeta segments and 13 reverse primers for TCR Jbeta segments was used in the multiplex PCR. TCRdb took over this immuneACCESS table, retaining in-frame rearrangements with V and J assigned. Such tables are incomplete; in checked studies, under half of the missing clones stem from an unresolved V gene, and the remainder is unexplained. The sample table records some 150,000 clones; roughly three quarters of these occur just once. The top ten constitute 9.5% to 15% of the sample. Sample: PBMCs. These receptors all stem from a man aged 30 to 39 in good health and CMV-seropositive.

Only a few counts were recorded for this clone. The chain carries TRBV5-4 and TRBJ2-2, with a weak D call TRBD2 (6 bases). The CDR3 contains 15 residues. The V and J ends lost 0 bases and 2 bases respectively, with 8 bases between them. Germline lookup yields CDR1 SGHNT and CDR2 YYREEE (reference sequence). The CDR3 DNA reads as TGTGCCAGCAGCTTGGGGGGGGATAACACCGGGGAGCTGTTTTTT. Residues: CASSLGGDNTGELFF.

This chain connects TRBV29-1 to TRBJ2-7; 9 bases are a match to TRBD1. Germline CDR1 SQVTM, CDR2 ANQGSEA. This CDR3 region has 13 residues. The ends lost 6 bases at V and 1 base at J; junction bases unmatched: 4. CDR3: CSVGTGWSYEQYF. The CDR3 DNA is TGCAGCGTCGGGACAGGGTGGTCCTACGAGCAGTACTTC.

Turning to this clone: Other DNA sequences in the sample encode the same CDR3. The rearrangement links TRBV9 to TRBJ2-7, with unresolved D. Germline values: CDR1 SGDLS, CDR2 YYNGEE. The CDR3 runs to 13 residues. Trimming shortened V by 2 bases and J by 1 base, and 7 bases separated the two germline ends. As DNA, the CDR3 is TGTGCCAGCAGCGTGGAGTCATCCTACGAGCAGTACTTC. The encoded protein is CASSVESSYEQYF.

The J gene is TRBJ2-1, the V gene TRBV9, with 12 bases aligning to TRBD2. CDR1 and CDR2 (germline): SGDLS, YYNGEE. Losses at the gene ends were 4 bases for V and 12 bases for J; bases not matched to a gene: 11. The CDR3 is made up of 15 amino acids. The DNA for the CDR3 is TGTGCCAGCAGCTCATCCGGGACTAGCGGGTCGGGGCAGTTCTTC. Amino acids: CASSSSGTSGSGQFF.

This sequence joins TRBV2 and TRBJ2-5, with 7 positions matching TRBD1. V was pared by 10 bases and J by 2 bases, with 13 bases of the junction left unmatched. CDR3 length equals 15 residues. Germline CDR1 and CDR2: SNHLY and FYNNEI. CDR3 DNA: TGTGCCATCGAGTACCGGGACAGTATTCAAGAGACCCAGTACTTC. Translating gives CAIEYRDSIQETQYF.

This rearrangement joins TRBV6-5 to TRBJ2-7; TRBD2 agrees at 7 bases. V gave up 2 bases and J gave up 2 bases; unmatched junction bases: 6. Germline-derived CDR1 and CDR2 are MNHEY and SVGAGI. The CDR3 totals 15 residues. The DNA of the CDR3 is TGTGCCAGCAGTTACCTTCAGGCGGGGGCCTACGAGCAGTACTTC. It encodes CASSYLQAGAYEQYF.

This clone was observed once. The chain combines TRBV6-1 with TRBJ1-2; 9 nucleotides match TRBD1. Germline-derived CDR1 and CDR2 are MNHNS and SASEGT. The CDR3 is 14 residues long. V was pared by 3 bases and J by 8 bases, with 7 bases of the junction left unmatched. CDR3 nucleotide sequence: TGTGCCAGCAGTGACAGGACAGGGGAGCAGGGCTACACCTTC. The encoded protein is CASSDRTGEQGYTF.

V usage is TRBV7-6 and J usage is TRBJ2-5, with D tentatively TRBD1 (6 bases). The CDR3 has 13 amino acids. Germline V gives CDR1 SGHVS, CDR2 FNYEAQ. Trimming shortened V by 1 base and J by 3 bases, and 6 bases separated the two germline ends. The CDR3 sequence is CASSLGTEETQYF. CDR3 nucleotides: TGTGCCAGCAGCTTAGGGACAGAAGAGACCCAGTACTTC.

The gene calls are TRBV28 and TRBJ2-1; 7 nucleotides align to TRBD1. There are 15 residues in the CDR3. The germline CDR1 and CDR2 sequences are MDHEN and SYDVKM. V was pared by 7 bases and J by 0 bases, with 6 bases of the junction left unmatched. CDR3 sequence: CASIPDRSSYNEQFF. The CDR3 DNA follows: TGTGCCAGCATTCCGGACAGGTCCTCCTACAATGAGCAGTTCTTC. The full variable domain, in which reference TRBV28 and TRBJ2-1 provide the parts outside the CDR3, is DVKVTQSSRYLVKRTGEKVFLECVQDMDHENMFWYRQDPGLGLRLIYFSYDVKMKEKGDIPEGYSVSREKKERFSLILESASTNQTSMYLCASIPDRSSYNEQFFGPGTRLTVL.

This clone was detected only once. The chain is built from TRBV13 and TRBJ1-4, with TRBD1 matching over 9 bases. Trimming at V came to 2 bases and at J to 7 bases, leaving 5 bases not matched to a gene. The germline V gene has CDR1 PRHDT and CDR2 FYEKMQ (reference sequence). CDR3 size: 15 residues. The CDR3 spells CASSLSGTGLEKLFF. The CDR3 region has the DNA TGTGCCAGCAGCTTATCCGGGACAGGGCTTGAAAAACTGTTTTTT.

The chain links TRBV5-4 to TRBJ2-3; 10 bases match TRBD1. The ends lost 4 bases at V and 4 bases at J; junction bases unmatched: 6. The CDR3 runs to 15 residues. CDR1 is SGHNT, CDR2 YYREEE, per germline (reference sequence). Here the CDR3 DNA reads TGTGCCAGCAGCCTCGACAGGGGGCTCGCAGATACGCAGTATTTT. This gives the protein CASSLDRGLADTQYF.

This chain links TRBV9 with TRBJ2-3, with a weak D call TRBD2 (5 bases). Germline V lookup: CDR1 SGDLS, CDR2 YYNGEE. Trimming left V 4 bases short and J 5 bases short, with 14 bases between. The CDR3 extends over 14 amino acids. The CDR3 sequence: CASSPRASLDTQYF. DNA for the CDR3: TGTGCCAGCAGCCCGCGGGCGTCGTTAGATACGCAGTATTTT.

The chain combines TRBV28 with TRBJ2-1, with TRBD2 matching over 10 bases. Germline V gene sequence: CDR1 MDHEN, CDR2 SYDVKM. The CDR3 is 18 amino acids. V dropped 4 bases and J dropped 9; count of bases not matched to a gene: 18. CDR3 in amino acids: CASSSHQEASGSSGEQFF. CDR3 nucleotide sequence: TGTGCCAGCAGTTCTCACCAAGAGGCTAGCGGGAGTTCAGGTGAGCAGTTCTTC.

In this sample, this clone turned up a few times. CDR3 sequence reads: CASSQGPGTGDEKLFF. The CDR3 nucleotides read TGTGCCAGCAGCCAGGGGCCCGGGACAGGGGATGAAAAACTGTTTTTT. This chain connects TRBV4-2 to TRBJ1-4; 10 bases line up with TRBD1. This CDR3 spans 16 amino acids. Germline assignment: CDR1 LGHNA and CDR2 YNFKEQ. V gave up 3 bases and J gave up 6 bases; unmatched junction bases: 7.

The sample holds a few counts of this clone. The V call is TRBV6-6, the J call TRBJ1-1; D perhaps matches TRBD1 (5 bases). CDR3 length: 12 residues. Trimming removed 5 bases from V and 7 bases from J, with 11 bases in between. The germline V gene encodes CDR1 MNHNY and CDR2 SVGAGI (reference sequence). The CDR3 bases are TGTGCCAGCAGTACGGGGGTGAATGAAGCTTTCTTT. Encoded protein: CASSTGVNEAFF.

The chain combines TRBV18 with TRBJ2-7; D perhaps matches TRBD1 (6 bases). The germline V gene has CDR1 KGHSH and CDR2 LQKENI. Trimming pared 5 bases from V and 1 base from J, leaving 12 bases between. This CDR3 is 14 amino acids long. CDR3 region: CASSLSRGSYEQYF. The CDR3 nucleotides are TGTGCCAGCTCATTGTCGAGGGGGTCCTACGAGCAGTACTTC.

The J gene is TRBJ2-7, the V gene TRBV14; possible D gene TRBD2, 5 bases. Germline assignment: CDR1 SGHDN and CDR2 FVKESK. Trimming left V 5 bases short and J 2 bases short, with 16 bases between. The CDR3 is 15 amino acids. This CDR3 is CASSNPGTGAYEQYF. The CDR3 DNA is TGTGCCAGCAGCAACCCGGGAACTGGTGCCTACGAGCAGTACTTC.

The chain joins TRBV10-3 to TRBJ2-3; possibly TRBD1 for D (5 bases). CDR1 and CDR2 from the germline V gene are ENHRY and SYGVKD. The CDR3 extends over 15 amino acids. The ends were cut back, 2 bases at V and 4 bases at J, with 13 bases in the middle. The CDR3 DNA reads as TGTGCCATCAGTGAGACGTCAGGGTCCGCAGATACGCAGTATTTT. Its protein product is CAISETSGSADTQYF.

The J gene is TRBJ2-3, the V gene TRBV2; D is perhaps TRBD1 (6 bases). The germline CDR1 and CDR2 sequences are SNHLY and FYNNEI. The V and J ends lost 8 bases and 0 bases respectively, with 15 bases between them. There are 15 residues in the CDR3. The CDR3 region has the DNA TGTGCCAGCCTGGACAGTAGAGATAGCACAGATACGCAGTATTTT. Its translation: CASLDSRDSTDTQYF.

The V call is TRBV5-1, the J call TRBJ1-1; TRBD1 agrees at 9 bases. The V gene's germline CDR1 is SGHRS and CDR2 YFSETQ. V lost 3 bases, J lost 0 bases, and 6 bases stayed unmatched. The CDR3 length is 16 residues. CDR3 region: CASSSPGQGMNTEAFF. The CDR3 DNA sequence: TGCGCCAGCAGCTCCCCCGGACAGGGGATGAACACTGAAGCTTTCTTT.

The genes are TRBV20-1 and TRBJ1-2, with D unclear. The CDR3 totals 11 residues. V was trimmed by 6 bases and J by 8 bases, leaving 13 bases between them. CDR1 DFQATT and CDR2 SNEGSKA come from the germline V gene (reference sequence). CDR3 protein: CSATRSGGYTF. The CDR3, as DNA: TGCAGTGCAACGAGGTCTGGCGGCTACACCTTC.

This clone was counted between two and nine times. The rearrangement uses TRBV12-2 and TRBJ2-2; TRBD2 is the table's D call and was not checked against the DNA. TRBV12-2 represents a pseudogene. The CDR3 loop spans 16 amino acids. CDR3 protein: CASRLVRSSNTGELFF. The CDR3 nucleotides read TGTGCAAGTCGCTTAGTACGGAGTTCTAACACCGGGGAGCTGTTTTTT.

The chain employs TRBV4-2 and TRBJ2-3; a weak D match, TRBD2 (5 bases). Germline lookup yields CDR1 LGHNA and CDR2 YNFKEQ. CDR3 size: 15 residues. V lost 0 bases, J lost 3 bases, and 10 bases lay in between. The CDR3 protein is CASSQDSGWTDTQYF. CDR3 DNA: TGTGCCAGCAGCCAAGACTCGGGGTGGACAGATACGCAGTATTTT.

This clone appeared a few times. The V and J genes are TRBV28 and TRBJ2-7, with D possibly TRBD2 on 6 matching bases. Germline assignment: CDR1 MDHEN and CDR2 SYDVKM. The V gene lost 3 bases and the J gene lost 2 bases, with 20 bases spanning the gap. The CDR3 extends over 17 amino acids. The CDR3 DNA reads TGTGCCAGCAGTTTGGGGCCCGGGGGAGCGCCCGCCTACGAGCAGTACTTC. It translates to CASSLGPGGAPAYEQYF.

The rearrangement joins TRBV5-4 to TRBJ1-2, with 8 bases lining up with TRBD1. CDR1 is SGHNT and CDR2 is YYREEE in the germline V gene (reference sequence). The V segment lost 4 bases and the J segment 3 bases; nucleotides outside the gene matches: 8. The CDR3 contains 15 residues. CDR3 protein: CASSQRDRNDYGYTF. The CDR3 nucleotides are TGTGCCAGCAGCCAGCGGGACAGGAATGACTATGGCTACACCTTC.

This chain connects TRBV7-2 to TRBJ2-7; D is unclear. V was cut by 6 bases and J by 6 bases, with 9 bases left in between. Per the germline V gene, CDR1 is SGHTA and CDR2 is FQGNSA. The CDR3 totals 11 residues. The CDR3 sequence is CASSPFREQYF. Here the CDR3 DNA reads TGTGCCAGCAGTCCCTTCCGCGAGCAGTACTTC.

The chain uses TRBV4-1 and TRBJ1-2, with 9 bases lining up with TRBD1. Trimming at V came to 1 base and at J to 8 bases, leaving 11 bases not matched to a gene. The V gene's germline CDR1 is MGHRA and CDR2 YSYEKL. This CDR3 spans 16 amino acids. CDR3 in DNA: TGCGCCAGCAGCCAAGCCGGGACAGGGAATTCGGGCGGCTACACCTTC. Its translation is CASSQAGTGNSGGYTF.